Listed here are 18 T cell receptor beta chains from one sample, sequenced in a study of T cells in Graves' hyperthyroidism and ophthalmopathy. RNA transcripts served as the template for amplifying TCR beta CDR3 regions. The HTBI primer set drove a first-round RT-PCR of the TCR CDR3. TCRdb processed the multiplex PCR reads anew with MiXCR; each CDR3 protein has one entry. The sample has around 600,000 distinct CDR3 sequences, approximately 14% seen once. Input material: blood. These receptors were obtained from a woman in her late teens or twenties with Graves' ophthalmopathy.

This clonotype showed up many times. The chain combines TRBV11-2 with TRBJ1-1; 9 nucleotides agree with TRBD1. V gave up 5 bases and J gave up 3 bases; unmatched junction bases: 7. Germline CDR1 SGHAT, CDR2 FQNNGV. CDR3 length: 15 amino acids. CDR3 region: CASSPGQGWDTEAFF. In DNA, the CDR3 is TGTGCCAGCAGCCCGGGACAGGGATGGGACACTGAAGCTTTCTTT.

The chain is built from TRBV29-1 and TRBJ2-5; 10 bases map to TRBD1. Germline V CDR1 and CDR2: SQVTM, ANQGSEA. V lost 3 bases to trimming and J lost 7 bases; unmatched junction nucleotides: 8. This CDR3 comprises 14 residues. The DNA of the CDR3 is TGCAGCGTTGAGTCACCGGGACAGGGGAGGACCCAGTACTTC. This translates into CSVESPGQGRTQYF.

This clonotype came up many times. For the CDR3, the DNA is TGTGCCAGCAGCTTAACTCGGCGGGGCAGCTCCTACAATGAGCAGTTCTTC. The encoded protein is CASSLTRRGSSYNEQFF. The chain couples TRBV7-2 to TRBJ2-1; maybe TRBD2 (6 bases). The germline V and J ends were trimmed by 2 bases and 0 bases, with 14 bases remaining between them. Germline V gene lookup returns CDR1 SGHTA and CDR2 FQGNSA. The CDR3 runs to 17 residues.

This clonotype was detected a few times. This sequence joins TRBV5-1 and TRBJ1-4; 8 bases agree with TRBD1. The CDR3 loop spans 18 amino acids. Trimming took 4 bases from V and 1 from J; bases not matched to a gene: 12. Germline values: CDR1 SGHRS, CDR2 YFSETQ. In DNA, the CDR3 is TGCGCCAGCAGCCCGGACAGGGTCTCCCCGGAAACTAATGAAAAACTGTTTTTT. It is translated as CASSPDRVSPETNEKLFF.

V and J are TRBV6-1 and TRBJ1-5, with TRBD1 matching over 8 bases. Germline lookup yields CDR1 MNHNS and CDR2 SASEGT. V dropped 5 bases and J dropped 0; count of bases not matched to a gene: 9. The length of the CDR3 is 17 residues. The DNA for the CDR3 is TGTGCCAGCAGTATACGACAGGGGCGAAATAGCAATCAGCCCCAGCATTTT. This sequence encodes CASSIRQGRNSNQPQHF.

This clonotype appeared many times. The chain links TRBV10-3 to TRBJ2-5, with D possibly being TRBD1 (6 bases). CDR3 size: 13 residues. Germline assignment: CDR1 ENHRY and CDR2 SYGVKD. V was cut by 11 bases and J by 3 bases, with 16 bases left in between. The CDR3 nucleotides are TGTGCCGCGTCCAAAAACAGGGAAGAGACCCAGTACTTC. Protein sequence: CAASKNREETQYF.

This clonotype was counted ten times or more. This chain joins TRBV9 and TRBJ1-1; TRBD1 is a possible D gene (5 bases). Germline CDR1 is SGDLS and CDR2 is YYNGEE. CDR3 length: 15 amino acids. Trimming took 4 bases from V and 5 from J, leaving 18 bases between them. CDR3 coding DNA: TGTGCCAGCAGCCCCAGAGCACAGGCGCTAACTGAAGCTTTCTTT. Protein product: CASSPRAQALTEAFF.

This clonotype was recorded many times. The chain combines TRBV29-1 with TRBJ2-1, with TRBD2 matching 8 bases. CDR1 is SQVTM, CDR2 ANQGSEA, per germline. V was pared by 2 bases and J by 5 bases, with 5 bases of the junction left unmatched. This CDR3 region has 14 residues. The CDR3 coding sequence is TGCAGCGTTGAACGCCGACTAGCGAACAATGAGCAGTTCTTC. Protein product: CSVERRLANNEQFF.

This clonotype was seen only a few times. The chain couples TRBV28 to TRBJ1-2; 7 positions match TRBD1. The germline CDR1 and CDR2 sequences are MDHEN and SYDVKM. The CDR3 sequence is 14 residues long. V dropped 4 bases and J dropped 4; count of bases not matched to a gene: 6. The CDR3 region is CASSSTGRGYGYTF. CDR3 nucleotides: TGTGCCAGCAGTTCGACAGGGAGAGGCTATGGCTACACCTTC.

This chain's CDR3 is CASSLASGNLYNEQFF. The CDR3 DNA is TGTGCCAGCAGCTTGGCCAGCGGGAATCTTTACAATGAGCAGTTCTTC. This chain links TRBV5-6 with TRBJ2-1; TRBD2 matches at 7 bases. Unmatched junction bases numbered 7, after V lost 0 bases and J lost 4 bases. Germline CDR1 and CDR2: SGHDT and YYEEEE. The CDR3 covers 16 residues.

The rearrangement joins TRBV29-1 to TRBJ2-3, with 12 bases aligning to TRBD2. Unmatched junction bases numbered 4, after V lost 6 bases and J lost 0 bases. The germline V gene has CDR1 SQVTM and CDR2 ANQGSEA. The CDR3 length is 15 residues. The chain's CDR3 is CSVRLAGASTDTQYF. As DNA, the CDR3 is TGCAGCGTAAGACTAGCGGGAGCGAGCACAGATACGCAGTATTTT.

The genes are TRBV20-1 and TRBJ2-7, with 13 nucleotides matching TRBD2. After removal of 3 bases from V and 7 bases from J, the junction contained 3 bases not matched to a gene. The germline V gene has CDR1 DFQATT and CDR2 SNEGSKA (reference sequence). This CDR3 has 13 residues. In DNA, the CDR3 is TGCAGTGCTAGTGGACTAGCGGGAGTTGAGCAGTACTTC. This encodes CSASGLAGVEQYF.

This clonotype was found many times. The J gene is TRBJ1-5, the V gene TRBV6-2 or TRBV6-3; 9 positions match TRBD1. CDR3 length equals 15 residues. Trimming took 4 bases from V and 3 from J; bases not matched to a gene: 4. Germline lookup yields CDR1 MNHEY and CDR2 SVGEGT. The CDR3 nucleotides are TGTGCCAGCAGTTCCGGGACAGGGCCCAATCAGCCCCAGCATTTT. Protein product: CASSSGTGPNQPQHF.

This clonotype was recorded at least ten times. V is TRBV9 and J is TRBJ2-3; 7 bases align to TRBD2. Germline V gives CDR1 SGDLS, CDR2 YYNGEE. The CDR3 is 17 amino acids. The V segment lost 0 bases and the J segment 5 bases; nucleotides outside the gene matches: 12. DNA for the CDR3: TGTGCCAGCAGCGTAGTTGTGAGGGCGGGAGCAGGAGATACGCAGTATTTT. Residues: CASSVVVRAGAGDTQYF.

This clonotype came up many times. The rearrangement links TRBV27 to TRBJ2-1; 9 nucleotides match TRBD2. The V gene's germline CDR1 is MNHEY and CDR2 SMNVEV (reference sequence). There are 16 residues in the CDR3. The V gene end was trimmed by 6 bases and the J gene end by 8 bases; junction bases not matched to a gene: 14. The CDR3 DNA sequence: TGTGCCAGCAGCTACCTTTGGGCGGGAGGGTTGGATGAGCAGTTCTTC. This codes for CASSYLWAGGLDEQFF.

Regarding this clonotype: Since a much larger clone is just one base distant, this may be a read error. The gene calls are TRBV7-3 and TRBJ2-1; 8 positions agree with TRBD2. The CDR3 has 13 residues. V was pared by 4 bases and J by 7 bases, with 3 bases of the junction left unmatched. Looked up from germline, CDR1 is SGHTA and CDR2 is FQGTGA. The chain's CDR3 is CASSSSSGNEQFF. In DNA form, the CDR3 reads TGTGCCAGCAGCTCTTCTAGCGGGAATGAGCAGTTCTTC.

Written as DNA, the CDR3 is TGTGCCAGCAGTCAAACCGGGACAGGGGGCTCCTACGAGCAGTACTTC. Protein: CASSQTGTGGSYEQYF. The rearrangement uses TRBV12-3 or TRBV12-4 and TRBJ2-7; 11 bases map to TRBD1. The CDR3 totals 16 residues. Germline trimming cut 5 bases from V and 0 bases from J; bases unmatched to any gene: 6.

J is TRBJ2-2 and V is TRBV6-1; 9 bases agree with TRBD2. CDR1 is MNHNS, CDR2 SASEGT, per germline. Losses at the gene ends were 7 bases for V and 2 bases for J; bases not matched to a gene: 8. The CDR3 runs to 16 residues. This CDR3 reads CASTLLAGLNTGELFF. CDR3 sequence (DNA): TGTGCCAGCACCCTACTAGCGGGCCTCAACACCGGGGAGCTGTTTTTT.